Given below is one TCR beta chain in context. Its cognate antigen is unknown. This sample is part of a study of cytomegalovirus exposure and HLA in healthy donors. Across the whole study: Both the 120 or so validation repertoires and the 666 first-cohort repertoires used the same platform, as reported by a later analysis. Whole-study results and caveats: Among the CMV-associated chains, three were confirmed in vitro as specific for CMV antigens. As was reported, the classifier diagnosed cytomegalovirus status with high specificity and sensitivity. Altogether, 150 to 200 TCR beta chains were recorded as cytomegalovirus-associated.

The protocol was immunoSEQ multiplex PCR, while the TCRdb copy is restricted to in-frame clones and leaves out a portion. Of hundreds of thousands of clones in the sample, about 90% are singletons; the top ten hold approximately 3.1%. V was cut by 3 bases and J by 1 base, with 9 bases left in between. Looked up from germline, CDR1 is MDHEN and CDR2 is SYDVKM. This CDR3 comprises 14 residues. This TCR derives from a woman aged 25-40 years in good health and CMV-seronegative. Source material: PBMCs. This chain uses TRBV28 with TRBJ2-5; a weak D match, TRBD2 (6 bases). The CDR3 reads CASSFLGGQETQYF. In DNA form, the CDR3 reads TGTGCCAGCAGTTTTTTGGGGGGCCAAGAGACCCAGTACTTC. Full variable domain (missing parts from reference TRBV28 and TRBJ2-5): DVKVTQSSRYLVKRTGEKVFLECVQDMDHENMFWYRQDPGLGLRLIYFSYDVKMKEKGDIPEGYSVSREKKERFSLILESASTNQTSMYLCASSFLGGQETQYFGPGTRLLVL.